This entry lists 18 T cell receptor beta chains sequenced from one sample in a study of shared clonotypes between healthy human individuals. Profiling relied on immunoSEQ multiplex PCR, and the TCRdb table lists in-frame clones only, not all of them. Here the sample spans 2 million to 2.5 million clones, 85% to 95% being singletons. The sample taken for sequencing was naive CD4+ T cells from PBMCs. Subset in this sample: CD45RA+ positively selected. The receptor source for this set is a man between 18 and 29 years old in good health. Some clones in this sample may be carry-over from other donors' samples.

The J gene is TRBJ2-7, the V gene TRBV5-1, with 9 bases identical to TRBD2. V shed 7 bases and J 3 bases; nucleotides not matched to a gene: 11. Germline V gene data show CDR1 as SGHRS and CDR2 as YFSETQ. This CDR3 region has 15 residues. CDR3: CASGYLAGAVYEQYF. The CDR3, as DNA: TGCGCCAGCGGATATTTAGCGGGAGCGGTCTACGAGCAGTACTTC. Variable domain in full (rest from reference TRBV5-1 and TRBJ2-7): KAGVTQTPRYLIKTRGQQVTLSCSPISGHRSVSWYQQTPGQGLQFLFEYFSETQRNKGNFPGRFSGRQFSNSRSEMNVSTLELGDSALYLCASGYLAGAVYEQYFGPGTRLTVT.

The chain recombines TRBV11-2 with TRBJ1-1; tentative D call: TRBD1 (5 bases). The CDR3 has 15 amino acids. Germline assignment: CDR1 SGHAT and CDR2 FQNNGV. V lost 0 bases and J 1 base, leaving 9 bases between the germline ends. The chain's CDR3 is CASSLDRTGNTEAFF. The CDR3 nucleotides are TGTGCCAGCAGCTTAGACCGAACAGGGAACACTGAAGCTTTCTTT.

About this clone: Other DNA sequences from this sample encode an identical CDR3 as well. J is TRBJ1-5 and V is TRBV19; 10 nucleotides agree with TRBD1. This CDR3 spans 13 amino acids. With V trimmed by 9 bases and J by 5 bases, 4 bases remained unmatched. CDR1 LNHDA and CDR2 SQIVND come from the germline V gene (reference sequence). The CDR3 protein is CASRDRGYQPQHF. In DNA form, the CDR3 reads TGTGCCAGCCGGGACAGGGGATATCAGCCCCAGCATTTT. Based on the CDR3 plus reference TRBV19 and TRBJ1-5, the full variable domain is DGGITQSPKYLFRKEGQNVTLSCEQNLNHDAMYWYRQDPGQGLRLIYYSQIVNDFQKGDIAEGYSVSREKKESFPLTVTSAQKNPTAFYLCASRDRGYQPQHFGDGTRLSIL.

The J gene is TRBJ2-2, the V gene TRBV4-2; D gene ambiguous. The CDR3 runs 12 residues. Germline V CDR1 and CDR2: LGHNA, YNFKEQ. Trimming took 1 base from V and 7 from J, leaving 4 bases between them. CDR3 sequence: CASSQGVGELFF. The CDR3 coding sequence is TGTGCCAGCAGCCAAGGGGTCGGGGAGCTGTTTTTT.

The V call is TRBV6-5, the J call TRBJ2-7, with 11 positions matching TRBD1. This CDR3 is 14 amino acids long. The ends lost 6 bases at V and 5 bases at J; junction bases unmatched: 6. Per the germline V gene, CDR1 is MNHEY and CDR2 is SVGAGI. The CDR3 coding sequence is TGTGCCAGCAGGTCCCCGGGACAGGGGGACGAGCAGTACTTC. Translated, it gives CASRSPGQGDEQYF.

The chain is built from TRBV28 and TRBJ2-1, with TRBD2 matching 15 bases. Trimming removed 6 bases from V and 6 bases from J; junction bases left unmatched: 21. CDR3 size: 21 residues. Per germline, CDR1 MDHEN and CDR2 SYDVKM. The CDR3 reads CASSHSSRGGLAGGPPNEQFF. As DNA, the CDR3 is TGTGCCAGCAGCCACTCGTCAAGGGGAGGACTAGCGGGAGGGCCCCCCAATGAGCAGTTCTTC.

This chain joins TRBV6-4 and TRBJ2-2, with a possible D match to TRBD2 (5 bases). Germline V gene data show CDR1 as MRHNA and CDR2 as SNTAGT. The CDR3 spans 15 residues. Trimming removed 6 bases from V and 1 base from J, with 12 bases in between. CDR3 amino acids: CASSIEGRNTGELFF. In DNA form, the CDR3 reads TGTGCCAGCAGCATCGAGGGTAGGAACACCGGGGAGCTGTTTTTT.

The genes are TRBV5-1 and TRBJ2-2; D unresolved. The V and J ends lost 0 bases and 2 bases respectively, with 8 bases between them. Germline CDR1 reads SGHRS; CDR2 reads YFSETQ. This CDR3 is 15 amino acids long. CDR3 protein: CASSLALLNTGELFF. For the CDR3, the DNA is TGCGCCAGCAGCTTGGCATTACTTAACACCGGGGAGCTGTTTTTT.

This clone was counted only a few times. The chain uses TRBV28 and TRBJ1-5; possibly TRBD1 for D (5 bases). The CDR3 runs 13 residues. Germline V gene sequence: CDR1 MDHEN, CDR2 SYDVKM. V gave up 6 bases and J gave up 6 bases, with 12 bases separating them. CDR3 DNA: TGTGCCAGCAGGGGGCGGCGGCCTCAGCCCCAGCATTTT. Its protein is CASRGRRPQPQHF.

The chain carries TRBV7-2 and TRBJ2-3; TRBD1 matches 8 bases. V trimming: 2 bases; J trimming: 2 bases; junction bases outside the gene matches: 6. This CDR3 has 16 residues. From germline, CDR1 is SGHTA and CDR2 FQGNSA. CDR3 DNA sequence: TGTGCCAGCAGCTTACTCCAGGGGGCTTCCACAGATACGCAGTATTTT. The encoded protein is CASSLLQGASTDTQYF.

The J gene is TRBJ2-5, the V gene TRBV7-3; TRBD1 agrees at 7 bases. This CDR3 region has 15 residues. CDR1 SGHTA and CDR2 FQGTGA come from the germline V gene. V was pared by 4 bases and J by 2 bases, with 7 bases of the junction left unmatched. The CDR3 is CASSWGQSGQETQYF. CDR3 in DNA: TGTGCCAGCAGCTGGGGACAGTCGGGACAAGAGACCCAGTACTTC. Based on the CDR3 plus reference TRBV7-3 and TRBJ2-5, the full variable domain is GAGVSQTPSNKVTEKGKYVELRCDPISGHTALYWYRQSLGQGPEFLIYFQGTGAADDSGLPNDRFFAVRPEGSVSTLKIQRTERGDSAVYLCASSWGQSGQETQYFGPGTRLLVL.

In the case of this clone: Other nucleotide sequences in the sample specify the same CDR3. The chain combines TRBV6-5 with TRBJ1-1; 8 positions agree with TRBD1. The V gene end was trimmed by 6 bases and the J gene end by 4 bases; junction bases not matched to a gene: 4. Germline values: CDR1 MNHEY, CDR2 SVGAGI. The length of the CDR3 is 13 residues. The DNA for the CDR3 is TGTGCCAGCAGCAGAACAGGGGGCACTGAAGCTTTCTTT. Translating gives CASSRTGGTEAFF.

CDR3 sequence: CASSPSHHHQETQYF. CDR3 nucleotides: TGTGCCAGCAGCCCCTCCCACCACCACCAAGAGACCCAGTACTTC. The gene calls are TRBV4-2 and TRBJ2-5; D call uncertain. This CDR3 contains 15 residues. Germline V gene lookup returns CDR1 LGHNA and CDR2 YNFKEQ. V shed 4 bases and J shed 0 bases, with 12 bases lying between them.

This clone came up a few times. This sequence joins TRBV29-1 and TRBJ1-1, with D perhaps matching TRBD1 (6 bases). V lost 6 bases to trimming and J lost 6 bases, with 17 bases between them. Germline CDR1 and CDR2: SQVTM and ANQGSEA. CDR3 length: 13 residues. The CDR3: CSVLRQADPEAFF. The CDR3 DNA sequence: TGCAGCGTCCTCAGACAGGCGGACCCTGAAGCTTTCTTT.

J is TRBJ2-6 and V is TRBV27; TRBD1 or TRBD2 may be the D gene (5 bases each). The ends were cut back, 6 bases at V and 4 bases at J, with 22 bases in the middle. CDR1 and CDR2 from the germline V gene are MNHEY and SMNVEV (reference sequence). The CDR3 totals 18 residues. CDR3 nucleotides: TGTGCCAGCAGCGTGGGACGCCCGGCCGGCTCGGGGGCCAACGTCCTGACTTTC. Amino acids: CASSVGRPAGSGANVLTF.

This chain joins TRBV29-1 and TRBJ2-1, with D perhaps given as TRBD1 or TRBD2 (5 bases each). The germline V gene encodes CDR1 SQVTM and CDR2 ANQGSEA. V lost 6 bases and J 4 bases, leaving 22 bases between the germline ends. This CDR3 region has 16 residues. CDR3 in DNA: TGCAGCGTCCTCGAGGGGACCCAAAGGGGTTACAATGAGCAGTTCTTC. Amino acid sequence: CSVLEGTQRGYNEQFF.

This clone is a singleton in its sample. The chain couples TRBV10-1 to TRBJ2-1; D is possibly TRBD1 (9 bases). This CDR3 contains 16 residues. CDR1 is WNHNN, CDR2 SYGVQD, per germline (reference sequence). V was pared by 8 bases and J by 6 bases, with 23 bases between. The CDR3 spells CASFWAGGQGCNEQFF. The CDR3 bases are TGCGCCAGCTTCTGGGCGGGGGGACAGGGATGCAATGAGCAGTTCTTC.

The chain recombines TRBV10-1 with TRBJ2-5, with D perhaps TRBD1 (6 bases). There are 14 residues in the CDR3. The V gene lost 0 bases and the J gene lost 5 bases, with 10 bases spanning the gap. From germline, CDR1 is WNHNN and CDR2 SYGVQD (reference sequence). The chain's CDR3 is CASSESGARETQYF. CDR3 nucleotides: TGCGCCAGCAGTGAGTCGGGGGCCAGGGAGACCCAGTACTTC.